The 17 T cell receptor beta chains reported below all come from one sample, sequenced in a study of blood T cell repertoires in COVID-19. Repertoires were generated with immunoSEQ multiplex PCR, while TCRdb's copy carries only in-frame clones and drops some. The sample has fewer than 180,000 clones, 75% to 90% seen once. The specimen sequenced was peripheral blood. These receptors all stem from a man between 65 and 85 years old with acute or convalescent COVID-19.

This clone was detected once. The gene calls are TRBV29-1 and TRBJ1-2; D unclear. The ends were cut back, 4 bases at V and 8 bases at J, with 11 bases in the middle. From germline, CDR1 is SQVTM and CDR2 ANQGSEA. This CDR3 has 11 residues. In DNA form, the CDR3 reads TGCAGCGTTGGCGACACGAGAGGCTACACCTTC. Its protein product is CSVGDTRGYTF.

The chain has TRBV7-2 and TRBJ2-2; a possible D gene is TRBD1 (5 bases). CDR1 and CDR2 from the germline V gene are SGHTA and FQGNSA. V dropped 1 base and J dropped 2 bases, with 11 bases sitting between them. The CDR3 sequence is 16 residues long. In DNA form, the CDR3 reads TGTGCCAGCAGCTTAGTCTGGGGCAGTAACACCGGGGAGCTGTTTTTT. Translating gives CASSLVWGSNTGELFF. Together with reference TRBV7-2 and TRBJ2-2, the CDR3 gives the full variable domain: GAGVSQSPSNKVTEKGKDVELRCDPISGHTALYWYRQSLGQGLEFLIYFQGNSAPDKSGLPSDRFSAERTGGSVSTLTIQRTQQEDSAVYLCASSLVWGSNTGELFFGEGSRLTVL.

This clone was observed once. The chain uses TRBV3-1 (or the pseudogene TRBV3-2) and TRBJ1-2; weak D call: TRBD1 (6 bases). Germline CDR1 and CDR2: LGHDT and YNNKEL (reference sequence). The CDR3 loop spans 14 amino acids. V dropped 4 bases and J dropped 7 bases, with 16 bases sitting between them. In nucleotides, the CDR3 is TGTGCCAGCAGCCCCGCGGGGGGGGCAAGTGGCTACACCTTC. Amino acid sequence: CASSPAGGASGYTF.

This rearrangement joins TRBV5-1 to TRBJ1-1, with D perhaps TRBD1 (6 bases). Germline CDR1 is SGHRS and CDR2 is YFSETQ. The CDR3 has 14 residues. Trimming left V 4 bases short and J 1 base short, with 11 bases between. CDR3 coding DNA: TGCGCCAGCAGCCAGCAAGGGGGGAACACTGAAGCTTTCTTT. Protein: CASSQQGGNTEAFF.

The rearrangement links TRBV9 to TRBJ2-2, with 7 bases identical to TRBD1. Unmatched junction bases numbered 6, after V lost 4 bases and J lost 3 bases. Germline CDR1 reads SGDLS; CDR2 reads YYNGEE. The CDR3 contains 15 residues. CDR3 DNA: TGTGCCAGCAGCCCCCGGGACAGATACACCGGGGAGCTGTTTTTT. This gives the protein CASSPRDRYTGELFF.

The chain couples TRBV28 to TRBJ2-7; TRBD1 is a possible D gene (5 bases). The germline V gene has CDR1 MDHEN and CDR2 SYDVKM. The V gene lost 3 bases and the J gene lost 2 bases, with 11 bases spanning the gap. This CDR3 comprises 14 residues. The CDR3 coding sequence is TGTGCCAGCAGTTTTCCCAGGGTTCCCTACGAGCAGTACTTC. It translates to CASSFPRVPYEQYF.

The chain carries TRBV28 and TRBJ1-5; D call uncertain. Germline assignment: CDR1 MDHEN and CDR2 SYDVKM. V gave up 6 bases and J gave up 2 bases, with 17 bases separating them. CDR3 length: 16 amino acids. The CDR3 bases are TGTGCCAGCAGCCCAAGACCCACGGCGGGCAATCAGCCCCAGCATTTT. Translated, it gives CASSPRPTAGNQPQHF.

This clone was seen only a few times. The chain has TRBV5-8 and TRBJ2-7; D uncertain. The germline V gene has CDR1 SGHTS and CDR2 YDEGEE. Trimming removed 3 bases at V and 2 bases at J, with 12 bases between. CDR3 length: 14 amino acids. DNA of the CDR3: TGTGCCAGCAGCTCCCTGGGCCAGGCCTACGAGCAGTACTTC. Its protein product is CASSSLGQAYEQYF.

V usage is TRBV19 and J usage is TRBJ2-7, with TRBD1 as a possible D gene (5 bases). The CDR3 covers 16 residues. V shed 1 base and J shed 2 bases, with 15 bases lying between them. Germline-derived CDR1 and CDR2 are LNHDA and SQIVND (reference sequence). This CDR3 reads CASSIGGRPAPYEQYF. The CDR3 DNA sequence: TGTGCCAGTAGTATAGGGGGCAGGCCAGCACCCTACGAGCAGTACTTC.

This clone was picked up one time. This chain uses TRBV28 with TRBJ1-2; D remains ambiguous. With 2 bases removed from V and 7 bases from J, the gap between germline ends came to 17 bases. This CDR3 is 15 amino acids long. Per germline, CDR1 MDHEN and CDR2 SYDVKM. CDR3 residues: CASSLPESLWAGYTF. In nucleotides, the CDR3 is TGTGCCAGCAGTTTACCTGAGAGCCTTTGGGCTGGCTACACCTTC.

The chain combines TRBV9 with TRBJ1-6, with TRBD1 identical over 9 bases. The CDR3 length is 15 residues. The J segment lost 7 bases and the V segment lost 4 bases, leaving 6 bases of the junction unmatched. Germline CDR1 and CDR2: SGDLS and YYNGEE. For the CDR3, the DNA is TGTGCCAGCAGCATGGACAGGGGCGAAAATTCACCCCTCCACTTT. Translating it yields CASSMDRGENSPLHF.

CDR3 in DNA: TGTGCCAGCAGCTGGTGGACAGGGGATCAGCCCCAGCATTTT. This gives the protein CASSWWTGDQPQHF. The V call is TRBV5-6, the J call TRBJ1-5, with 9 bases matching TRBD1. The CDR3 consists of 14 residues. V dropped 3 bases and J dropped 5; count of bases not matched to a gene: 3. Germline V gives CDR1 SGHDT, CDR2 YYEEEE.

The chain joins TRBV27 to TRBJ1-4, with 8 bases aligning to TRBD1. CDR1 MNHEY and CDR2 SMNVEV come from the germline V gene (reference sequence). Losses at the gene ends were 6 bases for V and 7 bases for J; bases not matched to a gene: 7. The CDR3 spans 14 residues. CDR3 in amino acids: CASSRTGWGEKLFF. The CDR3 DNA reads TGTGCCAGCAGCCGGACAGGGTGGGGTGAAAAACTGTTTTTT. The full variable domain, its missing parts supplied by reference TRBV27 and TRBJ1-4, is EAQVTQNPRYLITVTGKKLTVTCSQNMNHEYMSWYRQDPGLGLRQIYYSMNVEVTDKGDVPEGYKVSRKEKRNFPLILESPSPNQTSLYFCASSRTGWGEKLFFGSGTQLSVL.

The rearrangement uses TRBV9 and TRBJ2-7, with 8 bases aligning to TRBD1. V lost 4 bases to trimming and J lost 2 bases; unmatched junction nucleotides: 8. This CDR3 is built from 15 residues. CDR1 is SGDLS and CDR2 is YYNGEE in the germline V gene. CDR3 loop: CASSLGDRQAYEQYF. DNA for the CDR3: TGTGCCAGCAGCCTAGGGGACAGGCAAGCCTACGAGCAGTACTTC.

The rearrangement joins TRBV5-8 to TRBJ2-1; the D gene is possibly TRBD1 (5 bases). Germline values: CDR1 SGHTS, CDR2 YDEGEE. Between the trimmed V and J ends, which lost 0 bases and 2 bases, there was a span of 15 bases. The CDR3 loop spans 17 amino acids. CDR3 nucleotides: TGTGCCAGCAGCTTGGCCCTAGGGGCGGTGACCTACAATGAGCAGTTCTTC. This sequence encodes CASSLALGAVTYNEQFF.

This chain joins TRBV7-3 and TRBJ2-5; 13 positions agree with TRBD2. CDR1 SGHTA and CDR2 FQGTGA come from the germline V gene. Losses at the gene ends were 5 bases for V and 7 bases for J; bases not matched to a gene: 7. This CDR3 region has 15 residues. CDR3 in amino acids: CASSLLAGGPGTQYF. CDR3 DNA sequence: TGTGCCAGCAGCCTACTAGCGGGAGGGCCGGGGACCCAGTACTTC.

This clone showed up just a few times. The genes are TRBV5-4 and TRBJ2-5; possibly TRBD2 for D (5 bases). Trimming cost V 2 bases and J 2 bases, with 10 bases left between them. Germline values: CDR1 SGHNT, CDR2 YYREEE (reference sequence). CDR3 size: 14 residues. In DNA form, the CDR3 reads TGTGCCAGCAGCTTAGGACTTCGTCAAGAGACCCAGTACTTC. Its translation: CASSLGLRQETQYF.